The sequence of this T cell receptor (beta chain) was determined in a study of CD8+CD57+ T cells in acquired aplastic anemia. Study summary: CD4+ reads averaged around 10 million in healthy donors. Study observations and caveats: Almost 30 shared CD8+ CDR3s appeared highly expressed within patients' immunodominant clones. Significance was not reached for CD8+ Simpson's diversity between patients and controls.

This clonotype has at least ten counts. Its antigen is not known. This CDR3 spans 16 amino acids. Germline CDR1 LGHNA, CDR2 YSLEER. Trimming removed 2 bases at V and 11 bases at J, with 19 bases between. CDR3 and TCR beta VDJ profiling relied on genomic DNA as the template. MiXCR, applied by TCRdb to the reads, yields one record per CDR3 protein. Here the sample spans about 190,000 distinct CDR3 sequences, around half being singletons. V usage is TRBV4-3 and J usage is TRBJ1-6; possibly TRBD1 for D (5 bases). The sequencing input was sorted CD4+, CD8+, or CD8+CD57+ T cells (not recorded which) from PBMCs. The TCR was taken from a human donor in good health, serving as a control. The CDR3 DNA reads TGCGCCAGCAGCCAAAACTTGGGGCTCCGCTCCACACCCCTCCACTTT. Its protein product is CASSQNLGLRSTPLHF.